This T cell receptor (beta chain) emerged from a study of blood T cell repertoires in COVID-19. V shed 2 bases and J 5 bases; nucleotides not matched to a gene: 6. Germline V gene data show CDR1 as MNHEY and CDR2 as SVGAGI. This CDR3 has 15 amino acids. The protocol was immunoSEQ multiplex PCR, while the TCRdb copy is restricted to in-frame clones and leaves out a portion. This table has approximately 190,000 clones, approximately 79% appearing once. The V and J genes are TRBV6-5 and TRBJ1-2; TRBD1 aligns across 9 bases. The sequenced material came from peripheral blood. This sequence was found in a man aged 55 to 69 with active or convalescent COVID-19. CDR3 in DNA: TGTGCCAGCAGTTACCCGGGACAGGGTCCATATGGCTACACCTTC. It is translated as CASSYPGQGPYGYTF.